This T cell receptor (beta chain) emerged from a study of PD-1 blockade in classical Hodgkin lymphoma. Study conclusions and caveats: The CD4+ diversity rise by C4D1 was clearest in complete responders. Patients who responded completely had about the same baseline diversity as newly diagnosed patients.

In this sample, this clone turned up a few times. Antigen specificity is unknown. The same CDR3 arises from other DNA sequences in this sample as well. This CDR3 is built from 12 residues. Germline-derived CDR1 and CDR2 are GTSNPN and SVGIG (reference sequence). The germline V and J ends were trimmed by 0 bases and 6 bases, with 5 bases remaining between them. Each and every patient relapsed after autologous stem cell transplantation, and patients got differing brentuximab vedotin exposure. Assay used: immunoSEQ multiplex PCR; TCRdb lists only in-frame clones, some missing. This sample yields about 46,000 clones, of which around 81% are seen a single time; about 20% belongs to the top ten.

V and J are TRBV30 and TRBJ2-2; D not resolved. This sequence was found in a human donor with classical Hodgkin lymphoma. The source was peripheral blood mononuclear cells (PBMCs), collected before the second cycle of nivolumab. CDR3 DNA sequence: TGTGCCTGGAGTGTAGGGCCCGGGGAGCTGTTTTTT. Its protein is CAWSVGPGELFF.